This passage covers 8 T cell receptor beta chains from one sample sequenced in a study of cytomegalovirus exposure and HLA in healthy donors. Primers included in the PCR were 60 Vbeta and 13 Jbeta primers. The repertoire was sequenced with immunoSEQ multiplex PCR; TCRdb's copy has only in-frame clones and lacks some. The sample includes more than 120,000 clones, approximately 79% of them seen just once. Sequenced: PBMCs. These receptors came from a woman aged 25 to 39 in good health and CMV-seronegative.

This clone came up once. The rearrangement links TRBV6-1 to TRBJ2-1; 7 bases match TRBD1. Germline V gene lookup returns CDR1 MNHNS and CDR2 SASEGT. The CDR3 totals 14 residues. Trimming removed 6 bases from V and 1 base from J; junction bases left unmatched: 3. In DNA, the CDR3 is TGTGCCAGCAGCCTGACAGGGTCCTACAATGAGCAGTTCTTC. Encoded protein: CASSLTGSYNEQFF.

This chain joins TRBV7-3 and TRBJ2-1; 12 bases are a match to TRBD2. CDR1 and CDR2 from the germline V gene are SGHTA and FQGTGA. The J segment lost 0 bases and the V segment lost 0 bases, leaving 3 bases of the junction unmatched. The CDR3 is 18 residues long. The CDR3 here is CASSLTGLAGSSYNEQFF. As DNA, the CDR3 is TGTGCCAGCAGCTTAACGGGACTAGCGGGCAGCTCCTACAATGAGCAGTTCTTC.

The CDR3 spells CASSLLASGGPQETQYF. DNA for the CDR3: TGTGCCAGCAGCTTGTTAGCTAGCGGGGGCCCACAAGAGACCCAGTACTTC. This sequence joins TRBV5-4 and TRBJ2-5, with 10 bases identical to TRBD2. The ends lost 1 base at V and 2 bases at J; junction bases unmatched: 8. CDR3 length equals 17 residues. CDR1 and CDR2 from the germline V gene are SGHNT and YYREEE (reference sequence).

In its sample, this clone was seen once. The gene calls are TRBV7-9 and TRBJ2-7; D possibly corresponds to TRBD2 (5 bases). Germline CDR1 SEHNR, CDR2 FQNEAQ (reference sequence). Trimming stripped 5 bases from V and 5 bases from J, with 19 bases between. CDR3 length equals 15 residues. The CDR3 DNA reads TGTGCCAGCAGCCACGGAGTACTAGATTATCACGAGCAGTACTTC. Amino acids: CASSHGVLDYHEQYF.

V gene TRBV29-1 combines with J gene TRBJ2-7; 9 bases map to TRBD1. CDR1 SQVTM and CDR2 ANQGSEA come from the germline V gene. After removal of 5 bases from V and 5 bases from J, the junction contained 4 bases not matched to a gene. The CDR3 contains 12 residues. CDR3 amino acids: CSVLTGGHEQYF. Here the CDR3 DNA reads TGCAGCGTTCTGACAGGGGGACACGAGCAGTACTTC.

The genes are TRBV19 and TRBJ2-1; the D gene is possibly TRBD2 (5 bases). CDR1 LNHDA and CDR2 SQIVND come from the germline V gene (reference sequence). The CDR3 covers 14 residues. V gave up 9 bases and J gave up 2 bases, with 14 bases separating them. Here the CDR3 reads CASREGWAYNEQFF. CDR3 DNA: TGTGCCAGCCGAGAGGGTTGGGCCTACAATGAGCAGTTCTTC. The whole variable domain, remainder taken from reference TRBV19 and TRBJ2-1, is DGGITQSPKYLFRKEGQNVTLSCEQNLNHDAMYWYRQDPGQGLRLIYYSQIVNDFQKGDIAEGYSVSREKKESFPLTVTSAQKNPTAFYLCASREGWAYNEQFFGPGTRLTVL.

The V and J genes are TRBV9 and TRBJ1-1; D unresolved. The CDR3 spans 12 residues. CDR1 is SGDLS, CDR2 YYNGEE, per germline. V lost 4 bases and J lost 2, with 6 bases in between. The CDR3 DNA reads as TGTGCCAGCAGCCAGACTAACACTGAAGCTTTCTTT. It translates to CASSQTNTEAFF.

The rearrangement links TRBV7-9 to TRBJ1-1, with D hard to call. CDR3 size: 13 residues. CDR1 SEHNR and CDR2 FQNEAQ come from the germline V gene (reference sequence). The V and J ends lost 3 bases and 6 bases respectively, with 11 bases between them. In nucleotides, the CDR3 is TGTGCCAGCAGCTTTAGCCTGAGACCTGAAGCTTTCTTT. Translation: CASSFSLRPEAFF.